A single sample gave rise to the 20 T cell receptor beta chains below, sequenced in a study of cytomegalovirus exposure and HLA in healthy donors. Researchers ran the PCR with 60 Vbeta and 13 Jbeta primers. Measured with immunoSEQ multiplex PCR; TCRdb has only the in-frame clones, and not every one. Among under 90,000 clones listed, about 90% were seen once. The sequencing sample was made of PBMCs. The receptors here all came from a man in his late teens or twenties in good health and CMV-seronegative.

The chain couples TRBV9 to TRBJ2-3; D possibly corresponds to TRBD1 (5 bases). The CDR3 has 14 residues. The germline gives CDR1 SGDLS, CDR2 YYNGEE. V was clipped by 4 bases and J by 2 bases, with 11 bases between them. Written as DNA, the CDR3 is TGTGCCAGCAGCCGGACACCTCTCACAGATACGCAGTATTTT. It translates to CASSRTPLTDTQYF.

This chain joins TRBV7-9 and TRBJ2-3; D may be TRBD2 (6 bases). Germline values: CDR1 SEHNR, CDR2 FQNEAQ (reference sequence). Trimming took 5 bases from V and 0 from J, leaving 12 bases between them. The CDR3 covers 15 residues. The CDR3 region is CASSAGMTSTDTQYF. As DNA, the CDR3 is TGTGCCAGCAGCGCGGGGATGACTAGCACAGATACGCAGTATTTT.

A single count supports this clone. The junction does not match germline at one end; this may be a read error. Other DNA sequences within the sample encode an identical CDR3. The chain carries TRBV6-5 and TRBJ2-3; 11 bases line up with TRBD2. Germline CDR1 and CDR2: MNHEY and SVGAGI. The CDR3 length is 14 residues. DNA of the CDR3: TGTGCCAGCAGTACTAGCGGGAGCACAGATACGCAGTACTTT. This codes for CASSTSGSTDTQYF.

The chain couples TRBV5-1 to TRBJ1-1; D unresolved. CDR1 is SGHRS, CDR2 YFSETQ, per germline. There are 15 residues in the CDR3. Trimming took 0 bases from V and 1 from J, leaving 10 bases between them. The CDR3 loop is CASSLAYRRNTEAFF. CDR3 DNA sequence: TGCGCCAGCAGCTTGGCGTACAGACGGAACACTGAAGCTTTCTTT.

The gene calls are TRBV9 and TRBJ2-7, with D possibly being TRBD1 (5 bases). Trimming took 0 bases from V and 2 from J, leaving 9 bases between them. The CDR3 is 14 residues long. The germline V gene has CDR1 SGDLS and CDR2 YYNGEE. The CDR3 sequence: CASSVGVGPYEQYF. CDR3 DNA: TGTGCCAGCAGCGTAGGAGTGGGGCCCTACGAGCAGTACTTC.

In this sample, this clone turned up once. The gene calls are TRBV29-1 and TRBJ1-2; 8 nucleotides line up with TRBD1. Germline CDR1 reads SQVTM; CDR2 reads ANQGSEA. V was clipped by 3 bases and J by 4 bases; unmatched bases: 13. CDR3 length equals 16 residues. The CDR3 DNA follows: TGCAGCGTTGATTCCCCTGCAACGGGGACAGGCTATGGCTACACCTTC. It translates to CSVDSPATGTGYGYTF.

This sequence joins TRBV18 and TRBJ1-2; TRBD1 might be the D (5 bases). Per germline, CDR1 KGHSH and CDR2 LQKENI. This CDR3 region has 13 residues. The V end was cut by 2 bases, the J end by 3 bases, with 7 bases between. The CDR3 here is CASSPVGDYGYTF. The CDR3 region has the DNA TGTGCCAGCTCACCAGTAGGGGACTATGGCTACACCTTC.

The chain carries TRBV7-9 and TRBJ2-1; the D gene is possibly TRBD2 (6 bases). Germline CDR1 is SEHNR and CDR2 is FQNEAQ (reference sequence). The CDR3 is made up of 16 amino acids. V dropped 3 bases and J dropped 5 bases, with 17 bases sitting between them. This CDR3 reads CASSFPRRAGDNEQFF. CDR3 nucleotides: TGTGCCAGCAGCTTCCCCCGGAGGGCCGGTGACAATGAGCAGTTCTTC.

CDR3 residues: CASSRSEALLSGNTIYF. DNA for the CDR3: TGTGCCAGTAGTCGTTCAGAGGCCCTGCTCTCTGGAAACACCATATATTTT. The chain carries TRBV19 and TRBJ1-3; D is ambiguous. Looked up from germline, CDR1 is LNHDA and CDR2 is SQIVND (reference sequence). The CDR3 has 17 amino acids. V was clipped by 5 bases and J by 0 bases, with 17 bases between them.

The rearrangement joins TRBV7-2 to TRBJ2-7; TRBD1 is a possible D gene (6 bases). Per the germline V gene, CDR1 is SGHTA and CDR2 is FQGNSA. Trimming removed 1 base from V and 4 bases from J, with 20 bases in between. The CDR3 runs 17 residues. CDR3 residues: CASSLVAGARTTYEQYF. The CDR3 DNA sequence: TGTGCCAGCAGCTTAGTAGCAGGGGCTCGGACGACGTACGAGCAGTACTTC.

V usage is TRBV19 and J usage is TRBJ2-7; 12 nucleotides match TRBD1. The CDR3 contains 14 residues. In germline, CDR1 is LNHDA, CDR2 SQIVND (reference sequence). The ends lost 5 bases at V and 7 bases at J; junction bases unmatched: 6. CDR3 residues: CASSLPGQGAEQYF. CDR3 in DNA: TGTGCCAGTAGTTTGCCGGGACAGGGGGCTGAGCAGTACTTC.

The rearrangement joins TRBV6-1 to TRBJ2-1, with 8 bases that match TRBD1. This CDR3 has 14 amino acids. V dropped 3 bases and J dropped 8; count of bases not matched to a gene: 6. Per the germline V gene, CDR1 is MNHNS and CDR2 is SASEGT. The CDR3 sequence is CASSDRTGKDEQFF. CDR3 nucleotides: TGTGCCAGCAGTGACCGGACAGGGAAGGATGAGCAGTTCTTC.

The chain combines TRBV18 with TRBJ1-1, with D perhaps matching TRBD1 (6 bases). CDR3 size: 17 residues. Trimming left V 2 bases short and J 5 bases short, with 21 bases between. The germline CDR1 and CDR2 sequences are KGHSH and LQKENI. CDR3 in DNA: TGTGCCAGCTCACCAAGCGACAGGCTCAAGGTAAGGACTGAAGCTTTCTTT. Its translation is CASSPSDRLKVRTEAFF.

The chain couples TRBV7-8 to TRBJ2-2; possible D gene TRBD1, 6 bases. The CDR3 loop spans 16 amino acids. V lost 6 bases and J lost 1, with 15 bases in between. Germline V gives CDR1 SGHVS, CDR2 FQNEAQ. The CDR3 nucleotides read TGTGCCAGCAGTTATACCGGGACACGGAACACCGGGGAGCTGTTTTTT. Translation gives CASSYTGTRNTGELFF.

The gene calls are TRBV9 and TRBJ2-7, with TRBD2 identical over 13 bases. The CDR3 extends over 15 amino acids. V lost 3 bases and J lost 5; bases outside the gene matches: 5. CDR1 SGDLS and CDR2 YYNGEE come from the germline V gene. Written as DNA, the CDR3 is TGTGCCAGCAGCGCAACGGGACTAGCGGGACACGAGCAGTACTTC. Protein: CASSATGLAGHEQYF.

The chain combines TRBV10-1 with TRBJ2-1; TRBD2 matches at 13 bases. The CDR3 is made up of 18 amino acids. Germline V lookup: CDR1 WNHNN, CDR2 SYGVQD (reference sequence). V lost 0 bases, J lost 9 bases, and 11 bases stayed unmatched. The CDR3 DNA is TGCGCCAGCAGTGAGTCGAGGGGCTGGACTAGCGGGAGCGGTGAGCAGTTCTTC. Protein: CASSESRGWTSGSGEQFF.

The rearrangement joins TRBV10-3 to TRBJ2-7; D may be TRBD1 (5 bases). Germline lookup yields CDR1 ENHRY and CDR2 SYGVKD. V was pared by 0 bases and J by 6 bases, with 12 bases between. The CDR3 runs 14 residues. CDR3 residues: CAISESKGVGEQYF. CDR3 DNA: TGTGCCATCAGTGAGTCGAAAGGGGTCGGCGAGCAGTACTTC.

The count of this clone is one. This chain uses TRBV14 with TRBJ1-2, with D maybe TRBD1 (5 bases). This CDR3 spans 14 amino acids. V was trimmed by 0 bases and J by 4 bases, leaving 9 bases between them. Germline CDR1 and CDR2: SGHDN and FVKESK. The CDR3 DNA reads TGTGCCAGCAGCCAAGATCGGGGGTTCTATGGCTACACCTTC. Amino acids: CASSQDRGFYGYTF. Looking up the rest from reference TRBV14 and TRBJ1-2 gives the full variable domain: EAGVTQFPSHSVIEKGQTVTLRCDPISGHDNLYWYRRVMGKEIKFLLHFVKESKQDESGMPNNRFLAERTGGTYSTLKVQPAELEDSGVYFCASSQDRGFYGYTFGSGTRLTVV.

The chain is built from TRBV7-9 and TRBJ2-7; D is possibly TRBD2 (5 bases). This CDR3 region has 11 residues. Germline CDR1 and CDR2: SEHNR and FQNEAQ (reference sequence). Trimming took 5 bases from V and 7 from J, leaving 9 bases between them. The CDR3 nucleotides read TGTGCCAGCAGCCGGGGTGGGGAGCAGTACTTC. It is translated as CASSRGGEQYF.

CDR3 amino acids: CASSLVPRRLAGPTDTQYF. As DNA, the CDR3 is TGTGCCAGCAGCTTGGTACCTCGCCGACTAGCGGGACCCACAGATACGCAGTATTTT. This chain links TRBV7-3 with TRBJ2-3; 11 bases map to TRBD2. This CDR3 comprises 19 residues. V dropped 3 bases and J dropped 2; count of bases not matched to a gene: 13. Germline CDR1 is SGHTA and CDR2 is FQGTGA.